Below, one TCR beta chain is given with its context. The antigen remains undetermined. CDR1 GTSNPN and CDR2 SVGIG come from the germline V gene (reference sequence). Trimming removed 7 bases at V and 3 bases at J, with 10 bases between. The CDR3 has 11 residues. Sequencing was performed with immunoSEQ multiplex PCR; in TCRdb, only in-frame clones are kept and a portion is missing. Of 20,000 to 30,000 clones detected, about four fifths appear once; the ten largest clones hold 7.5% to 9.5%. This specimen belongs to a study of PD-1 blockade in classical Hodgkin lymphoma. The study's findings and limits: CD4+ TCR diversity climbed significantly by C4D1, unlike CD8+ TCR diversity. Any patient who commenced nivolumab under 1 year after ASCT was excluded.

After autologous stem cell transplantation all patients relapsed, and prior brentuximab vedotin exposure differed between cohorts. Sample: peripheral blood mononuclear cells (PBMCs), taken before the second cycle of nivolumab. This TCR came from a human donor with classical Hodgkin lymphoma. This sequence joins TRBV30 and TRBJ2-7; a possible D gene is TRBD1 (5 bases). The CDR3 nucleotides read TGTGCCTTAGACAGCATCTACGAGCAGTACTTC. Its translation: CALDSIYEQYF.